Sequencing of this T cell receptor (beta chain) was carried out in a study of T cells of healthy individuals (dated by TCRdb to the late 2010s). Compared with germline, V lacks 0 bases and J lacks 5 bases; bases without a gene match: 4. The germline V gene sets CDR1 to MNHEY and CDR2 to SVGAGI. Spanning cysteine to phenylalanine, the CDR3 consists of 15 amino acids. Only the CDR3 part of the read is kept: 45 bases, read in frame from the first base. Receptors were amplified or captured by 5' RACE. These reads were obtained on an Illumina MiSeq. In-frame beta chains were kept once TCRdb had trimmed the public reads at Q25 with fastp and called clones with MiXCR. Under each unique CDR3 protein, matching rows form one entry showing the most common genes and DNA. This sample lists about 82,000 distinct CDR3 sequences; about 5.5% were detected once. The ten most abundant clones make up around 7.6% of the sample.

This clonotype was recorded at least ten times. The antigen it recognizes is unknown. The sample holds no much larger clone one base away, and base qualities are not on file. This sequence uses TRBV6-5 and TRBJ1-5, and TRBD1 aligns with 7 junction nucleotides. This TCR derives from a female donor in good health. The CDR3 corresponds to CASSYSTGTDQPQHF. Read as DNA, the sequence is TGTGCCAGCAGTTACTCGACAGGGACTGATCAGCCCCAGCATTTT.